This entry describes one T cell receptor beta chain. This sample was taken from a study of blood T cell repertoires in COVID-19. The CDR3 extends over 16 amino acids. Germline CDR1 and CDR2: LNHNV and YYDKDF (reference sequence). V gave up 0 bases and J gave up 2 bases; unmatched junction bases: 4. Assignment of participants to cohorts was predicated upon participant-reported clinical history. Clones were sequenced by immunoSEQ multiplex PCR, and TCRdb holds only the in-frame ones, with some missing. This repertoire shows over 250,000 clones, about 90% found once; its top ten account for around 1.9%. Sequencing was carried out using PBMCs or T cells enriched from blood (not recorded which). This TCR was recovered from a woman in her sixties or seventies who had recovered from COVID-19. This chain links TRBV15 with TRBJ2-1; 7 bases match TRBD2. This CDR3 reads CATSRDRAGAYNEQFF. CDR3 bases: TGTGCCACCAGCAGAGATAGGGCGGGGGCCTACAATGAGCAGTTCTTC.